This is a list of T cell receptor beta chains from one sample in a study of OX40 agonist ivuxolimab in advanced cancers. The assay was immunoSEQ multiplex PCR, and TCRdb's table has in-frame clones only and misses some. In the table there are over 95,000 clones, 70% to 90% of which are singletons. This material consisted of CD4+ or CD8+ T cells sorted from blood, taken in a trial of the OX40 agonist ivuxolimab. The receptor source for this set is an adult with an advanced solid tumor such as melanoma, head and neck, liver or kidney cancer. Both conserved end residues are part of each CDR3. D genes are given only for firm matches. Clone size is not always given. Where it is, it says once, few, many or a class for expanded clones.

D,J,size,V,CDR3,DNA
-,TRBJ1-2,once,TRBV6-6,CASSYSVLGNYGYTF,TGTGCCAGCAGTTACTCGGTACTAGGGAACTATGGCTACACCTTC
-,TRBJ1-5,-,TRBV19,CASMILPGQRGSDQPQHF,TGTGCCAGTATGATACTCCCGGGACAAAGAGGTAGCGATCAGCCCCAGCATTTT
-,TRBJ1-6,-,TRBV25-1,CASSVGTGGYNSPLHF,TGTGCCAGCAGTGTAGGGACGGGGGGCTATAATTCACCCCTCCACTTT
TRBD1,TRBJ1-2,-,TRBV2,CASSGGTGNYGYTF,TGTGCCAGCAGTGGGGGGACAGGCAACTATGGCTACACCTTC
TRBD1,TRBJ2-3,-,TRBV6-6,CASSNRDRGTDTQYF,TGTGCCAGCAGTAACCGGGACAGGGGCACAGATACGCAGTATTTT
-,TRBJ1-6,-,TRBV19,CASGLDYNSPLHF,TGTGCCAGTGGTTTAGACTATAATTCACCCCTCCACTTT
-,TRBJ2-2,-,TRBV12-2,CASRFKRRDTGELFF,TGTGCAAGTCGCTTTAAGAGACGGGACACCGGGGAGCTGTTTTTT
TRBD2,TRBJ2-1,once,TRBV5-6,CASSSQGLAGANYNEQFF,TGTGCCAGCAGCTCCCAGGGACTAGCGGGGGCAAACTACAATGAGCAGTTCTTC
-,TRBJ1-4,-,TRBV6-5,CASSYQGKDEKLFF,TGTGCCAGCAGTTACCAGGGGAAGGATGAAAAACTGTTTTTT
TRBD1,TRBJ2-5,-,TRBV7-2,CASSPGQGRQETQYF,TGTGCCAGCAGCCCGGGACAGGGGCGCCAAGAGACCCAGTACTTC
-,TRBJ2-3,-,TRBV9,CASTASSVTVDTQYF,TGTGCCAGCACCGCTTCTAGCGTAACTGTGGATACGCAGTATTTT
TRBD2,TRBJ2-2,-,TRBV5-1,CASSLFASGNTGELFF,TGCGCCAGCAGCTTGTTCGCTAGCGGGAACACCGGGGAGCTGTTTTTT
-,TRBJ1-3,-,TRBV30,CAWSVRGYSGNTIYF,TGTGCCTGGAGTGTACGGGGGTACTCTGGAAACACCATATATTTT
-,TRBJ2-3,-,TRBV7-9,CASSPTVNTQYF,TGTGCCAGCAGCCCGACAGTTAATACGCAGTATTTT
-,TRBJ1-2,few,TRBV7-2,CASSLVSLYGYTF,TGTGCCAGCAGCTTAGTTTCCCTCTATGGCTACACCTTC
TRBD1,TRBJ1-3,-,TRBV27,CASSPDRAQSSGNTIYF,TGTGCCAGCAGTCCGGACAGGGCCCAGAGCTCTGGAAACACCATATATTTT
-,TRBJ1-6,-,TRBV2,CASSDQNPNSPLHF,TGTGCCAGCAGTGATCAGAACCCTAATTCACCCCTCCACTTT
-,TRBJ2-7,-,TRBV6-6,CASGPETYEQYF,TGTGCCAGCGGTCCCGAGACCTACGAGCAGTACTTC
-,TRBJ2-7,-,TRBV30,CAWSVKDSYEQYF,TGTGCCTGGAGTGTAAAAGACTCCTACGAGCAGTACTTC